The present entry profiles one TCR beta chain with its context. Using immunoSEQ multiplex PCR, the repertoire was profiled, and TCRdb retains in-frame clones only, with some absent. The data contain some 130,000 clones, roughly 95% of them seen just once; the ten biggest clones take up about 4%. The entry originates in a study of control samples from healthy donors and cancer patients. Input material: blood. The receptor was derived from a man aged 25-45 years in good health.

CDR3 sequence: CASSLWRGGLQETQYF. Here the CDR3 DNA reads TGTGCCAGCAGCTTGTGGCGGGGGGGGCTCCAAGAGACCCAGTACTTC. This rearrangement joins TRBV7-2 to TRBJ2-5; 9 bases line up with TRBD2. Unmatched junction bases numbered 6, after V lost 3 bases and J lost 1 base. This CDR3 comprises 16 residues. Per the germline V gene, CDR1 is SGHTA and CDR2 is FQGNSA.